The next 28 T cell receptor beta chains were all read from a single sample in a study of T cell responses to AZD1222 COVID-19 vaccine. TCRdb keeps only in-frame clones here, not all; method: immunoSEQ multiplex PCR. The sample includes about 140,000 clones, about nine tenths of them seen just once. Specimen: peripheral blood, collected 28 days after the second AZD1222 dose. Receptors originate from an adult who received the AZD1222 COVID-19 vaccine.

This chain uses TRBV9 with TRBJ1-6; TRBD1 is a possible D gene (5 bases). Germline CDR1 SGDLS, CDR2 YYNGEE. CDR3 length: 17 residues. V shed 3 bases and J shed 3 bases, with 16 bases lying between them. CDR3: CASSALGGADYNSPLHF. In DNA form, the CDR3 reads TGTGCCAGCAGCGCCCTGGGGGGAGCCGACTATAATTCACCCCTCCACTTT. Complete variable domain (other parts from reference TRBV9 and TRBJ1-6): DSGVTQTPKHLITATGQRVTLRCSPRSGDLSVYWYQQSLDQGLQFLIQYYNGEERAKGNILERFSAQQFPDLHSELNLSSLELGDSALYFCASSALGGADYNSPLHFGNGTRLTVT.

The chain couples TRBV19 to TRBJ2-3; D gene unclear. This CDR3 region has 12 residues. CDR1 is LNHDA and CDR2 is SQIVND in the germline V gene (reference sequence). Trimming took off 7 bases at V and 0 bases at J, with 5 bases between the two ends. CDR3 in amino acids: CASTGSTDTQYF. CDR3 coding DNA: TGTGCCAGTACCGGAAGCACAGATACGCAGTATTTT.

For the CDR3, the DNA is TGTGCCAGCAGTTACGGAGGTCAGCCCCAGCATTTT. Translated: CASSYGGQPQHF. V gene TRBV6-6 combines with J gene TRBJ1-5; D unresolved. This CDR3 is built from 12 residues. Germline CDR1 reads MNHNY; CDR2 reads SVGAGI (reference sequence). Trimming took off 2 bases at V and 6 bases at J, with 5 bases between the two ends.

The chain is built from TRBV4-1 and TRBJ1-6; D is undetermined. Trimming removed 0 bases at V and 7 bases at J, with 10 bases between. CDR3 length: 15 amino acids. Germline values: CDR1 MGHRA, CDR2 YSYEKL. CDR3 coding DNA: TGCGCCAGCAGCCAAGAGAGGAACACAAATTCACCCCTCCACTTT. This sequence encodes CASSQERNTNSPLHF.

A remark on this clone: This sample includes further DNA sequences coding for the same CDR3. V gene TRBV6-5 combines with J gene TRBJ1-2, with D perhaps matching TRBD1 (5 bases). CDR3 size: 15 residues. V lost 0 bases and J 2 bases, leaving 10 bases between the germline ends. CDR1 is MNHEY, CDR2 SVGAGI, per germline. DNA for the CDR3: TGTGCCAGCAGTTACTCGTTGGGGGGGAACTATGGCTACACCTTC. It is translated as CASSYSLGGNYGYTF.

The chain links TRBV7-9 to TRBJ2-7; D remains unclear. This CDR3 region has 13 residues. CDR1 is SEHNR and CDR2 is FQNEAQ in the germline V gene (reference sequence). V was trimmed by 1 base and J by 3 bases, leaving 7 bases between them. CDR3 DNA sequence: TGTGCCAGCAGCTTAGACCCAATCTACGAGCAGTACTTC. This codes for CASSLDPIYEQYF.

The chain combines TRBV5-1 with TRBJ2-2; 7 bases map to TRBD1. Losses at the gene ends were 3 bases for V and 4 bases for J; bases not matched to a gene: 9. The CDR3 spans 16 residues. Looked up from germline, CDR1 is SGHRS and CDR2 is YFSETQ. CDR3 nucleotide sequence: TGCGCCAGCAGCTCCCAGGTGACAGGGTTCACCGGGGAGCTGTTTTTT. This gives the protein CASSSQVTGFTGELFF.

The CDR3 nucleotides are TGCGCCAGCAGCTGGGGAACAAGCAATCAGCCCCAGCATTTT. Translation gives CASSWGTSNQPQHF. This chain uses TRBV5-1 with TRBJ1-5, with D unresolved. Germline CDR1 SGHRS, CDR2 YFSETQ. The CDR3 totals 14 residues. V was clipped by 3 bases and J by 1 base, with 8 bases between them. Drawing the rest from reference TRBV5-1 and TRBJ1-5, the complete variable domain is KAGVTQTPRYLIKTRGQQVTLSCSPISGHRSVSWYQQTPGQGLQFLFEYFSETQRNKGNFPGRFSGRQFSNSRSEMNVSTLELGDSALYLCASSWGTSNQPQHFGDGTRLSIL.

This clone has a single count. The V call is TRBV7-9, the J call TRBJ1-4; 12 nucleotides agree with TRBD1. There are 15 residues in the CDR3. Trimming at V came to 5 bases and at J to 8 bases, leaving 6 bases not matched to a gene. The germline V gene has CDR1 SEHNR and CDR2 FQNEAQ (reference sequence). The chain's CDR3 is CASSRTGTGGEKLFF. The DNA of the CDR3 is TGTGCCAGCAGCAGAACCGGGACAGGGGGCGAAAAACTGTTTTTT.

This sequence joins TRBV10-3 and TRBJ2-5; D gene unclear. V was shortened by 0 bases and J by 1 base, with 6 bases between the two germline ends. This CDR3 contains 14 residues. Germline-derived CDR1 and CDR2 are ENHRY and SYGVKD. The CDR3 region is CAISESGIQETQYF. CDR3 coding DNA: TGTGCCATCAGTGAGTCGGGCATCCAAGAGACCCAGTACTTC.

This clone was observed a few times. The J gene is TRBJ2-7, the V gene TRBV2; TRBD2 matches 9 bases. Trimming removed 9 bases from V and 6 bases from J; junction bases left unmatched: 9. Germline V gene data show CDR1 as SNHLY and CDR2 as FYNNEI. The length of the CDR3 is 13 residues. The CDR3 DNA reads as TGTGCCAGTGCGGGACTAGCCGTCCGCGAGCAGTACTTC. Translated, it gives CASAGLAVREQYF.

The chain employs TRBV11-2 and TRBJ2-2; TRBD1 aligns across 7 bases. The germline gives CDR1 SGHAT, CDR2 FQNNGV. This CDR3 spans 15 amino acids. J gave up 5 bases and V 8 bases, and 11 bases lay outside the gene matches. CDR3 amino acids: CASRPGQPRTGELFF. The CDR3 DNA reads as TGTGCCAGCCGTCCGGGACAGCCCAGAACCGGGGAGCTGTTTTTT.

A remark on this clone: At the DNA level, this CDR3 is encoded by other sequences in the same sample as well. V and J are TRBV3-1 (or the pseudogene TRBV3-2) and TRBJ1-1; D is ambiguous. V was shortened by 4 bases and J by 6 bases, with 6 bases between the two germline ends. The CDR3 is made up of 11 amino acids. Germline loops: CDR1 LGHDT, CDR2 YNNKEL (reference sequence). The chain's CDR3 is CASSLGPEAFF. DNA of the CDR3: TGTGCCAGCAGCCTAGGACCTGAAGCTTTCTTT.

V usage is TRBV6-5 and J usage is TRBJ2-7, with TRBD2 matching 11 bases. The CDR3 sequence is 14 residues long. Looked up from germline, CDR1 is MNHEY and CDR2 is SVGAGI. V shed 7 bases and J 4 bases; nucleotides not matched to a gene: 6. CDR3 coding DNA: TGTGCCAGCAAGGGACTAGCGGATGAGTACGAGCAGTACTTC. It specifies CASKGLADEYEQYF.

The J gene is TRBJ2-7, the V gene TRBV4-1; perhaps TRBD1 as D (6 bases). The V and J ends lost 1 base and 0 bases respectively, with 10 bases between them. The CDR3 contains 15 residues. Germline assignment: CDR1 MGHRA and CDR2 YSYEKL. The CDR3 region has the DNA TGCGCCAGCAGCCAAGGACAGGCAACCTCCTACGAGCAGTACTTC. Translating it yields CASSQGQATSYEQYF.

This chain links TRBV7-9 with TRBJ2-1; 8 bases are a match to TRBD1. Germline V gene sequence: CDR1 SEHNR, CDR2 FQNEAQ (reference sequence). The length of the CDR3 is 15 residues. V gave up 2 bases and J gave up 5 bases; unmatched junction bases: 5. CDR3: CASSLRGQANNEQFF. In nucleotides, the CDR3 is TGTGCCAGCAGCTTACGGGGACAGGCTAACAATGAGCAGTTCTTC.

The chain is built from TRBV5-1 and TRBJ2-2; a weak D match, TRBD1 (5 bases). CDR1 is SGHRS and CDR2 is YFSETQ in the germline V gene. This CDR3 contains 14 residues. V was cut by 3 bases and J by 4 bases, with 10 bases left in between. CDR3 bases: TGCGCCAGCAGCTCGGCAGGGTTCACCGGGGAGCTGTTTTTT. Protein sequence: CASSSAGFTGELFF.

V is TRBV5-1 and J is TRBJ2-1; no definite D call. In germline, CDR1 is SGHRS, CDR2 YFSETQ. The CDR3 extends over 15 amino acids. Between the trimmed V and J ends, which lost 0 bases and 0 bases, there was a span of 7 bases. CDR3 coding DNA: TGCGCCAGCAGCTTGGAAAGGAGCTCCTACAATGAGCAGTTCTTC. Translating gives CASSLERSSYNEQFF. The full variable domain, in which reference TRBV5-1 and TRBJ2-1 provide the parts outside the CDR3, is KAGVTQTPRYLIKTRGQQVTLSCSPISGHRSVSWYQQTPGQGLQFLFEYFSETQRNKGNFPGRFSGRQFSNSRSEMNVSTLELGDSALYLCASSLERSSYNEQFFGPGTRLTVL.

The V call is TRBV5-1, the J call TRBJ2-2, with 10 positions matching TRBD1. The J segment lost 1 base and the V segment lost 3 bases, leaving 6 bases of the junction unmatched. Germline values: CDR1 SGHRS, CDR2 YFSETQ. This CDR3 is 17 amino acids long. CDR3 sequence (DNA): TGCGCCAGCAGCTCTCCGCGGACAGGGGGGAACACCGGGGAGCTGTTTTTT. Encoded protein: CASSSPRTGGNTGELFF.

The chain uses TRBV6-1 and TRBJ2-7; D remains ambiguous. V gave up 5 bases and J gave up 7 bases, with 15 bases separating them. CDR1 is MNHNS, CDR2 SASEGT, per germline. The CDR3 spans 13 residues. CDR3 loop: CASSFGRRWEQYF. The CDR3 nucleotides read TGTGCCAGCAGTTTTGGACGGCGTTGGGAGCAGTACTTC.

The chain uses TRBV7-3 and TRBJ1-1; 11 bases match TRBD1. V dropped 5 bases and J dropped 6; count of bases not matched to a gene: 5. Germline-derived CDR1 and CDR2 are SGHTA and FQGTGA. This CDR3 has 14 amino acids. The CDR3 sequence is CASSPPGQGAEAFF. DNA for the CDR3: TGTGCCAGCAGCCCACCGGGACAGGGGGCTGAAGCTTTCTTT.

The chain couples TRBV15 to TRBJ1-1; D call uncertain. Trimming shortened V by 0 bases and J by 6 bases, and 8 bases separated the two germline ends. CDR1 LNHNV and CDR2 YYDKDF come from the germline V gene (reference sequence). The CDR3 totals 13 residues. Here the CDR3 DNA reads TGTGCCACCAGCAGAGAATCGGTCGCTGAAGCTTTCTTT. Amino acid sequence: CATSRESVAEAFF.

The sample holds one count of this clone. The V gene is TRBV19, the J gene TRBJ1-2; 8 positions match TRBD1. With V trimmed by 9 bases and J by 4 bases, 4 bases remained unmatched. The germline gives CDR1 LNHDA, CDR2 SQIVND (reference sequence). The CDR3 extends over 12 amino acids. CDR3 protein: CASFDRGYGYTF. The CDR3 DNA follows: TGTGCCAGCTTTGACAGGGGCTATGGCTACACCTTC.

This rearrangement joins TRBV7-6 to TRBJ1-1; D perhaps matches TRBD1 (5 bases). Germline CDR1 reads SGHVS; CDR2 reads FNYEAQ. Trimming cost V 5 bases and J 2 bases, with 12 bases left between them. The CDR3 spans 14 residues. As DNA, the CDR3 is TGTGCCAGCAGCAGCTTGACAGTCAACACTGAAGCTTTCTTT. It yields the protein CASSSLTVNTEAFF.

V usage is TRBV6-5 and J usage is TRBJ1-4; the match to TRBD1 covers 9 bases. The trim removed 5 bases at V and 2 bases at J, leaving 3 bases unmatched. Germline V gene sequence: CDR1 MNHEY, CDR2 SVGAGI. The CDR3 runs to 15 residues. The CDR3 sequence: CASSNRGQTNEKLFF. CDR3 in DNA: TGTGCCAGCAGTAACAGGGGGCAGACTAATGAAAAACTGTTTTTT.

The chain carries TRBV7-2 and TRBJ2-2, with D uncertain. The V end lost 1 base, the J end lost 9 bases, and 9 bases lay between the germline ends. Looked up from germline, CDR1 is SGHTA and CDR2 is FQGNSA. CDR3 size: 13 residues. The CDR3 DNA sequence: TGTGCCAGCAGCTTAGTGCGTGTGCGGGAGCTGTTTTTT. Its protein product is CASSLVRVRELFF.

This clone was seen once. The genes are TRBV6-5 and TRBJ1-4; 8 positions match TRBD1. Germline CDR1 MNHEY, CDR2 SVGAGI. The junction had 8 bases not matched to a gene; V was cut back by 5 bases and J by 6 bases. The CDR3 totals 15 residues. The CDR3 spells CASSPLTGADEKLFF. CDR3 sequence (DNA): TGTGCCAGCAGTCCCCTGACAGGGGCAGATGAAAAACTGTTTTTT.

V usage is TRBV20-1 and J usage is TRBJ2-7; no clear D gene. CDR1 DFQATT and CDR2 SNEGSKA come from the germline V gene (reference sequence). The CDR3 extends over 12 amino acids. V was clipped by 3 bases and J by 4 bases, with 10 bases between them. For the CDR3, the DNA is TGCAGTGCTAGTCCCAACTGGTACGAGCAGTACTTC. Its translation: CSASPNWYEQYF.